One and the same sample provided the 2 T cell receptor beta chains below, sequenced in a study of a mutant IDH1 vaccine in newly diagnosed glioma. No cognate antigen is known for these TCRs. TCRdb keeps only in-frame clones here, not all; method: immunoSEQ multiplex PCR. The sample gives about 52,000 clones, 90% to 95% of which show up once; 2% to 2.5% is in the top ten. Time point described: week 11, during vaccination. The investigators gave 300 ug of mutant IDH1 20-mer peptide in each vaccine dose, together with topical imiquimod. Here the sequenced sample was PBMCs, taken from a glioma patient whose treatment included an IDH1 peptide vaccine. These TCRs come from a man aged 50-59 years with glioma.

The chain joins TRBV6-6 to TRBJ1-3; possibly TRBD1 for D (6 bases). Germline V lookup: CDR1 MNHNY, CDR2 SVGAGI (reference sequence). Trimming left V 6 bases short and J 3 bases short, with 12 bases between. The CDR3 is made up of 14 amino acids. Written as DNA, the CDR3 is TGTGCCAGCAGCGACACAGGGCGTGGAAACACCATATATTTT. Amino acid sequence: CASSDTGRGNTIYF.

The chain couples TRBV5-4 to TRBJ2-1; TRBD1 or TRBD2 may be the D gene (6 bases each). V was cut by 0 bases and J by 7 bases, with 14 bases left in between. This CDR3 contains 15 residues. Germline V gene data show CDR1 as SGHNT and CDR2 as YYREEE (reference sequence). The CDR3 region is CASSLGGARLNEQFF. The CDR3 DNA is TGTGCCAGCAGCTTGGGGGGGGCCCGGTTGAATGAGCAGTTCTTC. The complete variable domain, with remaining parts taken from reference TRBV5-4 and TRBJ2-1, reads ETGVTQSPTHLIKTRGQQVTLRCSSQSGHNTVSWYQQALGQGPQFIFQYYREEENGRGNFPPRFSGLQFPNYSSELNVNALELDDSALYLCASSLGGARLNEQFFGPGTRLTVL.